A selection of T cell receptor beta chains follows, all from one sample in a study of glioma-infiltrating T cells. TCRdb used MiXCR to reprocess the multiplex PCR reads, holding one entry per CDR3 protein. Of around 390,000 distinct CDR3 sequences in the sample, roughly 41% are singletons; the top ten hold around 12%. Sequenced input: glioma tissue, nonneoplastic brain tissue, or PBMCs (not recorded which). The receptors here all came from a human donor with low-grade glioma or glioblastoma, undergoing nonglioma brain surgery, or in good health (not recorded which). CDR3s include the opening cysteine and the closing phenylalanine or tryptophan. A D gene is named only where the DNA matches it firmly. Clone size, where shown, is once, few, many, or a class for clones that have expanded.

J gene | clone size | V gene | D gene | CDR3 protein | CDR3 DNA
TRBJ2-7 | . | TRBV4-1 | TRBD1 | CASSRWDRASYEQYF | TGCGCCAGCAGCCGCTGGGACAGGGCTTCCTACGAGCAGTACTTC
TRBJ1-5 | . | TRBV19 | . | CASTGVSNQPQHF | TGTGCCAGTACAGGGGTTAGCAATCAGCCCCAGCATTTT
TRBJ2-1 | many | TRBV6-2/TRBV6-3 | . | CASTRRQSSYNEQFF | TGTGCCAGCACCCGACGACAGAGCTCCTACAATGAGCAGTTCTTC
TRBJ2-3 | . | TRBV20-1 | TRBD1 | CSARGQGDALSTDTQYF | TGCAGTGCGAGAGGACAGGGAGACGCCCTTAGCACAGATACGCAGTATTTT
TRBJ2-7 | once | TRBV27 | . | CASSFVTGQHSYDQYF | TGTGCCAGCAGTTTCGTTACAGGACAGCACTCCTACGATCAGTACTTC
TRBJ2-1 | . | TRBV7-2 | . | CASSLIGLGGYLSSYNEQFF | TGTGCCAGCAGCTTAATAGGTCTGGGAGGTTACCTTAGCTCCTACAATGAGCAGTTCTTC
TRBJ2-7 | many | TRBV6-2/TRBV6-3 | . | CASSYNRRQDLHEQYF | TGTGCCAGCAGTTACAATCGTCGACAGGACCTTCACGAGCAGTACTTC
TRBJ2-3 | many | TRBV6-5 | . | CASSYSRQLITDTQYF | TGTGCCAGCAGTTACTCGCGACAGTTGATCACAGATACGCAGTATTTT
TRBJ1-1 | . | TRBV28 | . | CASSGITKAFF | TGTGCCAGTAGTGGAATCACTAAAGCTTTCTTT
TRBJ2-5 | many | TRBV6-2/TRBV6-3 | TRBD1 | CASTPTQGARETQYF | TGTGCCAGCACCCCCACCCAGGGGGCCCGGGAGACCCAGTACTTC
TRBJ2-3 | few | TRBV27 | TRBD1 | CASSSPSGTGFPDTQYF | TGTGCCAGCAGTTCCCCCTCCGGGACAGGGTTCCCAGATACGCAGTATTTT
TRBJ2-1 | . | TRBV20-1 | . | CSAPIWTYNEQFF | TGCAGTGCTCCGATTTGGACCTACAATGAGCAGTTCTTC
TRBJ1-5 | . | TRBV4-1 | . | CASSQEGDRYQPQHF | TGCGCCAGCAGCCAAGAAGGAGACAGATATCAGCCCCAGCATTTT
TRBJ1-2 | few | TRBV6-1 | TRBD1 | CAATGYPSDGYTF | TGTGCCGCGACAGGGTATCCTAGCGATGGCTACACCTTC
TRBJ2-2 | few | TRBV3-1 | . | CASSQGPGELFF | TGTGCCAGCAGCCAAGGGCCCGGGGAGCTGTTTTTT
TRBJ1-5 | few | TRBV19 | TRBD1 | CASSRDRANQPQHF | TGTGCCAGCAGTCGGGACAGGGCAAATCAGCCCCAGCATTTT
TRBJ1-1 | . | TRBV28 | . | CASSLTLFKNTEAFF | TGTGCCAGCAGTTTAACTCTCTTTAAGAACACTGAAGCTTTCTTT
TRBJ2-1 | . | TRBV4-2 | . | CASSLRRKAYDEQFF | TGTGCCAGCAGCTTACGGCGGAAGGCCTACGATGAGCAGTTCTTC
TRBJ1-1 | many | TRBV7-2 | . | CASSLGGVEAFF | TGTGCCAGCAGCTTAGGGGGGGTTGAAGCTTTCTTT
TRBJ2-1 | . | TRBV12-3/TRBV12-4 | TRBD1 | CASSRQGQDEQFF | TGTGCCAGCAGCAGACAGGGACAGGATGAGCAGTTCTTC
TRBJ2-1 | . | TRBV18 | TRBD2 | CASSPNSGPNEQFF | TGTGCCAGCTCACCAAATAGCGGGCCGAATGAGCAGTTCTTC
TRBJ2-7 | many | TRBV27 | TRBD1 | CASSFWTGGIYEQYF | TGTGCCAGCAGTTTTTGGACAGGGGGCATCTACGAGCAGTACTTC
TRBJ2-7 | . | TRBV28 | . | CASSFGREVEQYF | TGTGCCAGCAGTTTCGGCAGGGAAGTTGAGCAGTACTTC
TRBJ2-7 | . | TRBV4-2 | TRBD2 | CASSQEGASGSYEQYF | TGTGCCAGCAGCCAAGAGGGCGCTAGCGGGAGTTACGAGCAGTACTTC
TRBJ2-1 | . | TRBV6-2/TRBV6-3 | TRBD1 | CASSSPGGADEQFF | TGTGCCAGCAGTTCCCCAGGGGGTGCGGATGAGCAGTTCTTC
TRBJ2-1 | . | TRBV20-1 | TRBD2 | CRALEASGSYYNEQFF | TGCAGAGCCCTCGAGGCTAGCGGGAGCTACTACAATGAGCAGTTCTTC
TRBJ2-3 | . | TRBV18 | TRBD2 | CASSPRTSGSTDTQYF | TGTGCCAGCTCACCGCGGACTAGCGGGAGCACAGATACGCAGTATTTT
TRBJ1-2 | . | TRBV7-6 | TRBD1 | CASSLGGGGYGYTF | TGTGCCAGCAGCTTAGGAGGGGGCGGCTATGGCTACACCTTC
TRBJ1-1 | many | TRBV28 | TRBD1 | CASSPTGNMNTEAFF | TGTGCCAGCAGCCCGACAGGGAATATGAACACTGAAGCTTTCTTT
TRBJ1-1 | . | TRBV7-2 | . | CASSQGGSTEAFF | TGTGCCAGCAGCCAAGGGGGGAGCACTGAAGCTTTCTTT
TRBJ2-1 | few | TRBV7-9 | TRBD1 | CASSLSRGNNEQFF | TGTGCCAGCAGCTTAAGCAGGGGGAACAATGAGCAGTTCTTC
TRBJ2-7 | few | TRBV5-4 | TRBD2 | CASSLQSAGVPYEQYF | TGTGCCAGCAGCCTCCAGTCAGCGGGAGTACCCTACGAGCAGTACTTC
TRBJ2-5 | few | TRBV4-3 | . | CASSQEQAQETQYF | TGCGCCAGCAGCCAAGAACAGGCACAAGAGACCCAGTACTTC
TRBJ1-6 | many | TRBV27 | . | CASNKGYNSPLHF | TGTGCCAGCAACAAAGGTTACAATTCACCCCTCCACTTT
TRBJ2-5 | many | TRBV19 | TRBD2 | CASSSGLAEQETQYF | TGTGCCAGTAGTAGCGGACTAGCGGAACAAGAGACCCAGTACTTC
TRBJ2-7 | . | TRBV7-9 | . | CASSLKPPYEQYF | TGTGCCAGCAGCTTAAAGCCCCCTTACGAGCAGTACTTC
TRBJ2-7 | many | TRBV7-2 | TRBD2 | CASSLARGSEQYF | TGTGCCAGCAGCTTAGCGCGGGGGAGCGAGCAGTACTTC
TRBJ2-3 | many | TRBV20-1 | TRBD2 | CSASLVDGRAPDTQYF | TGCAGTGCTAGTCTCGTCGACGGGAGGGCTCCAGATACGCAGTATTTT
TRBJ2-1 | . | TRBV28 | TRBD2 | CASSSTDYTSGRASSSYNQQFF | TGTGCCAGCAGTTCTACCGATTATACTAGCGGGAGGGCCTCGAGCTCCTACAATCAGCAGTTCTTC
TRBJ2-7 | . | TRBV6-2/TRBV6-3 | . | CASIIRRDRSYEQYF | TGTGCCAGCATCATCCGCCGGGACCGGTCCTACGAGCAGTACTTC
TRBJ2-3 | few | TRBV7-2 | TRBD2 | CASSLGRGSGSADTQYF | TGTGCCAGCAGCTTAGGGCGGGGGAGCGGGAGCGCAGATACGCAGTATTTT
TRBJ1-3 | many | TRBV28 | . | CASSLLITGNTIYF | TGTGCCAGCAGTTTATTAATTACTGGAAACACCATATATTTT
TRBJ2-7 | . | TRBV20-1 | . | CSARVLYGNPYEQYF | TGCAGTGCTAGAGTCCTCTACGGGAACCCCTACGAGCAGTACTTC
TRBJ2-7 | . | TRBV6-8 | TRBD1 | CASTQGQGDEQYF | TGTGCCAGCACCCAGGGACAGGGTGACGAGCAGTACTTC
TRBJ2-5 | . | TRBV2 | . | CASREQGLFPETQYF | TGTGCCAGCAGGGAACAGGGACTATTCCCTGAGACCCAGTACTTC
TRBJ2-5 | . | TRBV7-2 | . | CASSSYETQYF | TGTGCCAGCAGCTCCTACGAGACCCAGTACTTC
TRBJ1-2 | . | TRBV6-1 | . | CASRSGFPRGYTF | TGTGCCAGCAGGTCTGGCTTCCCTCGCGGCTACACCTTC
TRBJ2-1 | . | TRBV7-9 | TRBD1 | CASSLVNRGFNEQFF | TGTGCCAGCAGCTTAGTCAACAGGGGCTTCAATGAGCAGTTCTTC
TRBJ2-7 | . | TRBV7-2 | TRBD2 | CASSLTSGGSYEQYF | TGTGCCAGCAGTCTGACTAGCGGGGGCTCCTACGAGCAGTACTTC
TRBJ2-7 | . | TRBV7-9 | . | CASSLVDLYEQYF | TGTGCCAGCAGCTTAGTAGATTTGTACGAGCAGTACTTC
TRBJ2-1 | few | TRBV20-1 | . | CSATGNEQFF | TGCAGTGCTACTGGCAATGAGCAGTTCTTC
TRBJ2-1 | . | TRBV5-4 | . | CASSQRDFAYNEQFF | TGTGCCAGCAGCCAACGCGACTTCGCCTACAATGAGCAGTTCTTC
TRBJ1-2 | few | TRBV20-1 | . | CSAIYRGGNYGYTF | TGCAGTGCCATTTATAGGGGGGGTAACTATGGCTACACCTTC
TRBJ2-1 | . | TRBV25-1 | TRBD2 | CAGSGGGSGNNEQFF | TGTGCCGGTAGTGGAGGGGGTAGCGGGAACAATGAGCAGTTCTTC
TRBJ2-7 | . | TRBV4-3 | TRBD2 | CASSQVDGRATYEQYF | TGCGCCAGCAGCCAAGTGGACGGGAGGGCGACCTACGAGCAGTACTTC
TRBJ1-2 | many | TRBV6-6 | TRBD1 | CASSYNLDRGQGSYGYTF | TGTGCCAGCAGTTACAACTTGGACAGGGGGCAAGGGTCTTATGGCTACACCTTC
TRBJ2-5 | . | TRBV3-1 | TRBD2 | CASSLGTVGLAGGETQYF | TGTGCCAGCAGCCTGGGTACTGTCGGACTAGCGGGAGGTGAGACCCAGTACTTC
TRBJ2-7 | many | TRBV27 | TRBD1 | CASSRPGTGFGEQYF | TGTGCCAGCAGTAGGCCCGGGACAGGGTTTGGCGAGCAGTACTTC